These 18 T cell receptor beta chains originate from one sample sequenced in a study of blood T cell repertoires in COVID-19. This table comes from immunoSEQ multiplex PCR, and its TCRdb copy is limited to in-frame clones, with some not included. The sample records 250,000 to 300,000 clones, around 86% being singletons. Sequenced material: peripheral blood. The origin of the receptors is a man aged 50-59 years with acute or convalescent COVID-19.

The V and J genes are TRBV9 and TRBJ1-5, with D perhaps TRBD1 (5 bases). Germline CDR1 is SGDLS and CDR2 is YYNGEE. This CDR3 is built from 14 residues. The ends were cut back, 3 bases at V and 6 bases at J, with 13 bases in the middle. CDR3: CASSASGRGQPQHF. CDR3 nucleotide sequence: TGTGCCAGCAGCGCGTCAGGGCGAGGTCAGCCCCAGCATTTT.

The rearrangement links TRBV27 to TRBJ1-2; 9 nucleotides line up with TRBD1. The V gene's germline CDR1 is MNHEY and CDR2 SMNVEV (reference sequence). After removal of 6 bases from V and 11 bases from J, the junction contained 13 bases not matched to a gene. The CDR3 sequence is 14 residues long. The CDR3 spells CASSHAEGQGPYTF. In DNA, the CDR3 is TGTGCCAGCAGCCACGCCGAGGGACAGGGACCGTACACCTTC.

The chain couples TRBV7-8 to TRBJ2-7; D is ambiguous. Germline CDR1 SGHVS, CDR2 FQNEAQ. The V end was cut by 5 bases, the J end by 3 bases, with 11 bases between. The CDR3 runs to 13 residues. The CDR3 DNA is TGTGCCAGCAGCCGAAACCCAGGCTACGAGCAGTACTTC. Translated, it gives CASSRNPGYEQYF.

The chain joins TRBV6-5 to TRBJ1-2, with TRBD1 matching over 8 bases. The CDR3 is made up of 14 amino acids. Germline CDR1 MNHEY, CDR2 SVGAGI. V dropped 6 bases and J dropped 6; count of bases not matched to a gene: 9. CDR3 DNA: TGTGCCAGCAGACTGGACAGGGTTAGAGATGGCTACACCTTC. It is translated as CASRLDRVRDGYTF.

CDR3: CASSSITGGYGYTF. The DNA for the CDR3 is TGTGCCAGCAGTTCGATTACAGGGGGCTATGGCTACACCTTC. This sequence joins TRBV6-5 and TRBJ1-2, with TRBD1 identical over 8 bases. In germline, CDR1 is MNHEY, CDR2 SVGAGI. With 4 bases clipped from V and 4 bases from J, the junction kept 5 bases outside the gene matches. CDR3 length equals 14 residues.

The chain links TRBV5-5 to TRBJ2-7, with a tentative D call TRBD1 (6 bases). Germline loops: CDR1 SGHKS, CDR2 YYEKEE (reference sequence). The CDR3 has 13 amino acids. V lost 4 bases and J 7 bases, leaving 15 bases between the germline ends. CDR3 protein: CASSPDRFVEQYF. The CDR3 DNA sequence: TGTGCCAGCAGCCCAGACAGGTTCGTAGAGCAGTACTTC.

The CDR3 spells CASSLAVGTGNGETQYF. Here the CDR3 DNA reads TGTGCCAGCAGCTTGGCCGTTGGGACAGGGAACGGCGAGACCCAGTACTTC. V gene TRBV5-6 combines with J gene TRBJ2-5, with TRBD1 matching 9 bases. The CDR3 consists of 17 residues. Germline trimming cut 0 bases from V and 5 bases from J; bases unmatched to any gene: 11. Germline values: CDR1 SGHDT, CDR2 YYEEEE.

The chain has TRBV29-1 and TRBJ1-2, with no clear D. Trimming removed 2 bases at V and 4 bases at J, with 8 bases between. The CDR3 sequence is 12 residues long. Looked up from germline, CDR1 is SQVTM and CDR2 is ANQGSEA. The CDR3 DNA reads TGCAGCGTTGAATTCGGACTCTATGGCTACACCTTC. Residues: CSVEFGLYGYTF.

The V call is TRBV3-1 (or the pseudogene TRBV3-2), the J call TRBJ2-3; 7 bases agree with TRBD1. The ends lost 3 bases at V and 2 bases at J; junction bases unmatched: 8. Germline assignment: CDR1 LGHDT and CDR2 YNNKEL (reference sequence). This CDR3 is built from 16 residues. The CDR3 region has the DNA TGTGCCAGCAGCCATTACGGGACAGCCGACACAGATACGCAGTATTTT. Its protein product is CASSHYGTADTDTQYF.

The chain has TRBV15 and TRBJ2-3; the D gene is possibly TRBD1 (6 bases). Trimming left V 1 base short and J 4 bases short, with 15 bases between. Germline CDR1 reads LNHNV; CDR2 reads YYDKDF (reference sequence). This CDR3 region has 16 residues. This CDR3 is CATSRGSRGYPDTQYF. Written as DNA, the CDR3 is TGTGCCACCAGCAGAGGGTCCAGGGGATACCCAGATACGCAGTATTTT.

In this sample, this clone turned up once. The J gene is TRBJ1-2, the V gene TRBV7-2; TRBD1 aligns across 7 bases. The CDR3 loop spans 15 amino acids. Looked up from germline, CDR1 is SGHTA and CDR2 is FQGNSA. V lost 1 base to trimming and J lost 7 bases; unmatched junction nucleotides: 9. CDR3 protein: CASSLGQGDMGGYTF. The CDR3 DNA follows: TGTGCCAGCAGCTTAGGTCAGGGGGATATGGGTGGCTACACCTTC.

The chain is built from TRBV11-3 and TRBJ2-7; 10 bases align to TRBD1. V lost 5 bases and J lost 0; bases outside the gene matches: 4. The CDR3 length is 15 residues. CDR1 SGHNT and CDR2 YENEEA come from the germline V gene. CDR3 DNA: TGTGCCAGCAGCGGCGGGACAGGGGACTCCTACGAGCAGTACTTC. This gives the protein CASSGGTGDSYEQYF.

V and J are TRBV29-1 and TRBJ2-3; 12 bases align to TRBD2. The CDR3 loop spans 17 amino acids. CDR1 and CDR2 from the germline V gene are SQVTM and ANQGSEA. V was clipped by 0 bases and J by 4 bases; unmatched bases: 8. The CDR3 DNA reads TGCAGCGTTGAAGAGGCTAGCGGGGGGGCATTTGCAGATACGCAGTATTTT. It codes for CSVEEASGGAFADTQYF.

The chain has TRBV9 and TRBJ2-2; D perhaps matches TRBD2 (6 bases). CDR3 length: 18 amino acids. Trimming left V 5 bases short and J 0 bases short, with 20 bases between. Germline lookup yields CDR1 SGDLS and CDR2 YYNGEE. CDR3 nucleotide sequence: TGTGCCAGCAGTGCCAATTACCGGGACTTATCGAACACCGGGGAGCTGTTTTTT. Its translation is CASSANYRDLSNTGELFF.

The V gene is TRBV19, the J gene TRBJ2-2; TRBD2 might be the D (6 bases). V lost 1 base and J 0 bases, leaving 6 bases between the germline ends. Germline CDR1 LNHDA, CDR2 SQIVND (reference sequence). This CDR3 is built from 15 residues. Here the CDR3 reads CASSIAGANTGELFF. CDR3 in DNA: TGTGCCAGTAGTATAGCGGGGGCGAACACCGGGGAGCTGTTTTTT.

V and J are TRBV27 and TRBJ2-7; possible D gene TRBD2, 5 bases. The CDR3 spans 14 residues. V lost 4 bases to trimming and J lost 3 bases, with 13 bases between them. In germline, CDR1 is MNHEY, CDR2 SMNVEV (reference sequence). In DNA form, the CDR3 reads TGTGCCAGCAGTTCCAGACTGGAGGTCTACGAGCAGTACTTC. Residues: CASSSRLEVYEQYF.

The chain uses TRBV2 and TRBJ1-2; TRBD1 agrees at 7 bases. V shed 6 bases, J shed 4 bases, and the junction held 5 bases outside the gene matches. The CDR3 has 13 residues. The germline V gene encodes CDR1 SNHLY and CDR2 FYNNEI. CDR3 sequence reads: CASRRQGLYGYTF. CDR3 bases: TGTGCCAGCAGACGACAGGGCCTCTATGGCTACACCTTC.

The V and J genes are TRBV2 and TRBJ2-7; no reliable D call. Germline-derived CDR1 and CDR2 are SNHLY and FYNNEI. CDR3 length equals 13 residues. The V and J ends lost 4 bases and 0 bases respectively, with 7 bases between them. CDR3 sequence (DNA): TGTGCCAGCAGTGGCCCCAGCTCCTACGAGCAGTACTTC. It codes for CASSGPSSYEQYF.